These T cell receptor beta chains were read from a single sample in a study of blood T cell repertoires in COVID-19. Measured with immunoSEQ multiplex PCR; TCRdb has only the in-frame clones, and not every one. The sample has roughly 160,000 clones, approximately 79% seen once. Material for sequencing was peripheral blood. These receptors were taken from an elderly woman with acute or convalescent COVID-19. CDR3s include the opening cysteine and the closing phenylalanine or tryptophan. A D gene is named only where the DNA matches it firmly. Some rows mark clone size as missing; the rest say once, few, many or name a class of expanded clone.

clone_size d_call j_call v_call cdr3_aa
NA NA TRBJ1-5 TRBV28 CASSSQGSRPDSNQPQHF
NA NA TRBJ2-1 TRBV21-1 CASSKVVPDSSSYNEQFF
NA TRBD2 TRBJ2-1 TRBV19 CASSILAGGNEQFF
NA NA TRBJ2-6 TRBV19 CASSPQGNPTSGANVLTF
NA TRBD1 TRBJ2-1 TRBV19 CASSRSDRVRNEQFF
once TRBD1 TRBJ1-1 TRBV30 CAWSNRGGNTEAFF
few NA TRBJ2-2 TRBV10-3 CAIRSDYNTGELFF
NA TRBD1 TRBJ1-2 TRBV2 CASSTTGVGRGYTF
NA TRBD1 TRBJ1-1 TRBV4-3 CASSQVTGGLNTEAFF
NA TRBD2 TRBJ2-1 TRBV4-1 CASSQDQRLAGPAAAYNEQFF
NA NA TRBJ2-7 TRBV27 CASSLSRGGSYEQYF
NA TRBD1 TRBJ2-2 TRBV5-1 CASSFGGQATGELFF
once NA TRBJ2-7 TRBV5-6 CASSLGDEQYF
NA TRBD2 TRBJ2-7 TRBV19 CASSIAGRAGAYEQYF
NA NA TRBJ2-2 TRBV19 CASTITTGHHTGELFF
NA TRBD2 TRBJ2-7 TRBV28 CASSLRLASGGYEQYF
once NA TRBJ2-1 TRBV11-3 CASSLDESSYNEQFF
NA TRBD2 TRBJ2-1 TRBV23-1 CASSQRRLEIGLAGSYNEQFF
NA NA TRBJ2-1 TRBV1 CTSSHEEVRELAFNEQFF
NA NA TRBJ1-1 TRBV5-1 CASSSSRGTEAFF
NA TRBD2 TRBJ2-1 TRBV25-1 CASSALAGDFRNEQFF
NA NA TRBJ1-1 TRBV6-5 CASSYAGIQDTEAFF
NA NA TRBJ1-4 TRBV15 CATSRDPGGLTTNEKLFF
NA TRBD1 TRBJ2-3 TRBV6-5 CASSPDRAGDTQYF
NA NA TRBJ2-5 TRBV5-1 CASSLEGDGVETQYF
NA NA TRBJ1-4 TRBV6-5 CASRQGSNEKLFF
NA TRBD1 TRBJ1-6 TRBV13 CASSIRDRDSPLHF
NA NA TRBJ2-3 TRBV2 CASSAQVIGTDTQYF
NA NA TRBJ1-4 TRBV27 CASSFDVGLNEKLFF
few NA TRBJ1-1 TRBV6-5 CASSPWGLRGTEAFF
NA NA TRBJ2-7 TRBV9 CASSVDGGTYEQYF
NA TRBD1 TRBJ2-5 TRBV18 CASSRDAGGLETQYF
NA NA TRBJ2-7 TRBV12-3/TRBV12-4 CASSRRGGEQYF
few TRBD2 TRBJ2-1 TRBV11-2 CASSRISGDSYNEQFF
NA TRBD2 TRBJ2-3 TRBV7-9 CASSLIAGGDTQYF
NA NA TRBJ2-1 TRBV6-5 CASSLSGLYNEQFF
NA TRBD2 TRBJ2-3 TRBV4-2 CASSRREGPTDTQYF
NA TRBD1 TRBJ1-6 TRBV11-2 CASSLQGARDSPLHF
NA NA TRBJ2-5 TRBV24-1 CATSDLQDMGETQYF